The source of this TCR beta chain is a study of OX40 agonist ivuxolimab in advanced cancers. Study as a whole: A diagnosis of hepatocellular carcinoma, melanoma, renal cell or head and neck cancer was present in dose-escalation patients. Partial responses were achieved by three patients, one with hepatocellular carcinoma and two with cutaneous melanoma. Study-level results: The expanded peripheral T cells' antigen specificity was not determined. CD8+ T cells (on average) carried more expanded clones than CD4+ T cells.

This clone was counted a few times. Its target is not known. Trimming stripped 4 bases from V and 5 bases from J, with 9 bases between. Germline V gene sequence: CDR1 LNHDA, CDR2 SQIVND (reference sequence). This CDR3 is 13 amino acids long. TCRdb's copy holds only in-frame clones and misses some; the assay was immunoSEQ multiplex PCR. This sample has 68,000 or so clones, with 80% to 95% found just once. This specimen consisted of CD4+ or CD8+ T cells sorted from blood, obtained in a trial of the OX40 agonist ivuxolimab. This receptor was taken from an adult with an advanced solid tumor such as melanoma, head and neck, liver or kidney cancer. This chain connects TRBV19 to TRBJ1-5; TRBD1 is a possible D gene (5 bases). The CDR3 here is CASSTQGDQPQHF. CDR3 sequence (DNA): TGTGCCAGTAGTACCCAGGGCGATCAGCCCCAGCATTTT.